This is a list of T cell receptor beta chains from one sample in a study of shared clonotypes between healthy human individuals. Profiling relied on immunoSEQ multiplex PCR, and the TCRdb table lists in-frame clones only, not all of them. The sample lists around 2.1 million clones; approximately 96% were seen once. Sequencing was carried out using naive CD4+ T cells sorted from blood. The origin of the receptors is a man younger than 35 in good health. Both conserved end residues are part of each CDR3. The order of the fields is J gene, clone size, V gene, D gene, CDR3 length, CDR3 protein, CDR3 DNA. The D gene is left open where the match is weak. Expanded clones are given a class, and other clones once, few, many or no size at all.

j_call: TRBJ1-2; clone_size: .; v_call: TRBV5-1; d_call: .; cdr3_length: 13; cdr3_aa: CASSRGLTYGYTF; cdr3_nt: TGCGCCAGCAGCCGGGGACTGACATATGGCTACACCTTC
j_call: TRBJ1-1; clone_size: .; v_call: TRBV15; d_call: .; cdr3_length: 13; cdr3_aa: CATSSWGGTEAFF; cdr3_nt: TGTGCCACCAGCAGTTGGGGTGGGACTGAAGCTTTCTTT
j_call: TRBJ2-3; clone_size: .; v_call: TRBV7-9; d_call: .; cdr3_length: 14; cdr3_aa: CASSLAGGYDTQYF; cdr3_nt: TGTGCCAGCAGCTTAGCCGGGGGCTACGATACGCAGTATTTT
j_call: TRBJ2-2; clone_size: .; v_call: TRBV10-3; d_call: TRBD2; cdr3_length: 17; cdr3_aa: CAISESSSGRAGGELFF; cdr3_nt: TGTGCCATCAGTGAGTCGTCTAGCGGGAGGGCCGGCGGGGAGCTGTTTTTT
j_call: TRBJ1-1; clone_size: .; v_call: TRBV23-1; d_call: .; cdr3_length: 15; cdr3_aa: CASSQPHRENTEAFF; cdr3_nt: TGCGCCAGCAGTCAGCCCCACAGGGAAAACACTGAAGCTTTCTTT
j_call: TRBJ1-5; clone_size: once; v_call: TRBV9; d_call: .; cdr3_length: 14; cdr3_aa: CASSVSYSNQLQHF; cdr3_nt: TGTGCCAGCAGCGTATCGTATAGCAATCAGCTCCAGCATTTT
j_call: TRBJ2-3; clone_size: .; v_call: TRBV10-3; d_call: TRBD2; cdr3_length: 17; cdr3_aa: CAISESWTVYAGGPQYF; cdr3_nt: TGTGCCATCAGTGAGTCTTGGACCGTATATGCGGGAGGACCCCAGTATTTT
j_call: TRBJ2-7; clone_size: once; v_call: TRBV18; d_call: .; cdr3_length: 16; cdr3_aa: CASSSANPGSSYEQYF; cdr3_nt: TGTGCCAGCTCTTCAGCAAATCCGGGGAGCTCCTACGAGCAGTACTTC
j_call: TRBJ1-4; clone_size: .; v_call: TRBV27; d_call: .; cdr3_length: 14; cdr3_aa: CASSLRATNEKLFF; cdr3_nt: TGTGCCAGCAGCCTCAGGGCAACTAATGAAAAACTGTTTTTT
j_call: TRBJ1-2; clone_size: .; v_call: TRBV28; d_call: .; cdr3_length: 11; cdr3_aa: CASSRQNGYTF; cdr3_nt: TGTGCCAGCAGTCGGCAAAATGGCTACACCTTC
j_call: TRBJ2-7; clone_size: .; v_call: TRBV10-3; d_call: TRBD1; cdr3_length: 15; cdr3_aa: CAISEPLGQGYEQYF; cdr3_nt: TGTGCCATCAGTGAGCCACTAGGACAGGGTTACGAGCAGTACTTC
j_call: TRBJ1-6; clone_size: .; v_call: TRBV7-6; d_call: .; cdr3_length: 13; cdr3_aa: CASSLDGNSPLHF; cdr3_nt: TGTGCCAGCAGCTTGGACGGGAATTCACCCCTCCACTTT
j_call: TRBJ2-1; clone_size: .; v_call: TRBV30; d_call: .; cdr3_length: 13; cdr3_aa: CAWSRGSYNEQFF; cdr3_nt: TGTGCCTGGAGTAGGGGCAGTTACAATGAGCAGTTCTTC
j_call: TRBJ2-7; clone_size: .; v_call: TRBV6-1; d_call: .; cdr3_length: 12; cdr3_aa: CASRDYSYEQYF; cdr3_nt: TGTGCCAGCAGGGACTACTCCTACGAGCAGTACTTC
j_call: TRBJ2-1; clone_size: .; v_call: TRBV18; d_call: TRBD2; cdr3_length: 19; cdr3_aa: CASSPPGLAGGLPYNGQFF; cdr3_nt: TGTGCCAGCTCACCACCGGGACTAGCGGGGGGGCTCCCCTACAATGGGCAGTTCTTC
j_call: TRBJ2-1; clone_size: once; v_call: TRBV13; d_call: .; cdr3_length: 13; cdr3_aa: CASSPFRLGEQFF; cdr3_nt: TGTGCCAGCAGCCCCTTTAGACTTGGGGAGCAGTTCTTC
j_call: TRBJ1-1; clone_size: .; v_call: TRBV27; d_call: .; cdr3_length: 12; cdr3_aa: CASSSLGREAFF; cdr3_nt: TGTGCCAGCAGCTCCCTCGGGAGAGAAGCTTTCTTT
j_call: TRBJ1-5; clone_size: .; v_call: TRBV19; d_call: .; cdr3_length: 13; cdr3_aa: CASSKGLVEPQHF; cdr3_nt: TGTGCCAGTAGCAAGGGGTTGGTGGAGCCCCAGCATTTT
j_call: TRBJ1-2; clone_size: .; v_call: TRBV5-6; d_call: .; cdr3_length: 14; cdr3_aa: CASSFKGISYGYTF; cdr3_nt: TGTGCCAGCAGCTTCAAAGGGATCAGCTATGGCTACACCTTC
j_call: TRBJ2-7; clone_size: .; v_call: TRBV10-3; d_call: .; cdr3_length: 12; cdr3_aa: CAIGGGTNEQYF; cdr3_nt: TGTGCCATTGGGGGCGGGACTAACGAGCAGTACTTC
j_call: TRBJ1-6; clone_size: .; v_call: TRBV15; d_call: TRBD1; cdr3_length: 14; cdr3_aa: CATSRTGDNSPLHF; cdr3_nt: TGTGCCACCAGTAGGACAGGGGACAATTCACCCCTCCACTTT
j_call: TRBJ2-7; clone_size: .; v_call: TRBV7-8; d_call: .; cdr3_length: 15; cdr3_aa: CASSPTIGATYEQYF; cdr3_nt: TGTGCCAGCAGCCCCACCATCGGGGCTACCTACGAGCAGTACTTC
j_call: TRBJ1-1; clone_size: .; v_call: TRBV7-9; d_call: .; cdr3_length: 13; cdr3_aa: CASSSSGNTEAFF; cdr3_nt: TGTGCCAGCAGCTCATCCGGAAACACTGAAGCTTTCTTT
j_call: TRBJ2-3; clone_size: .; v_call: TRBV7-9; d_call: .; cdr3_length: 14; cdr3_aa: CASSPGGPTDTQYF; cdr3_nt: TGTGCCAGCAGCCCCGGGGGACCCACAGATACGCAGTATTTT
j_call: TRBJ1-5; clone_size: .; v_call: TRBV9; d_call: .; cdr3_length: 14; cdr3_aa: CASSVEGSNQPQHF; cdr3_nt: TGTGCCAGCAGCGTAGAGGGCAGCAATCAGCCCCAGCATTTT
j_call: TRBJ1-1; clone_size: once; v_call: TRBV5-1; d_call: TRBD1; cdr3_length: 15; cdr3_aa: CASSAELTGDTEAFF; cdr3_nt: TGCGCCAGCAGCGCGGAATTAACAGGGGACACTGAAGCTTTCTTT
j_call: TRBJ2-3; clone_size: .; v_call: TRBV9; d_call: TRBD2; cdr3_length: 13; cdr3_aa: CASSRDYTDTQYF; cdr3_nt: TGTGCCAGCAGCCGGGACTACACAGATACGCAGTATTTT
j_call: TRBJ1-3; clone_size: .; v_call: TRBV7-9; d_call: .; cdr3_length: 13; cdr3_aa: CASSLADRNTIYF; cdr3_nt: TGTGCCAGCAGCTTAGCGGATCGCAACACCATATATTTT
j_call: TRBJ2-7; clone_size: .; v_call: TRBV5-8; d_call: .; cdr3_length: 13; cdr3_aa: CASSAGYRAEQYF; cdr3_nt: TGTGCCAGCAGCGCGGGGTACAGGGCCGAGCAGTACTTC
j_call: TRBJ2-7; clone_size: .; v_call: TRBV5-1; d_call: TRBD1; cdr3_length: 14; cdr3_aa: CASSLEQGGYEQYF; cdr3_nt: TGCGCCAGCAGCTTGGAACAGGGGGGATACGAGCAGTACTTC
j_call: TRBJ2-3; clone_size: once; v_call: TRBV5-1; d_call: .; cdr3_length: 15; cdr3_aa: CASSRNGPPIDTQYF; cdr3_nt: TGCGCCAGCAGCAGAAACGGCCCACCTATCGATACGCAGTATTTT
j_call: TRBJ2-1; clone_size: .; v_call: TRBV5-1; d_call: TRBD2; cdr3_length: 14; cdr3_aa: CASSPGTSGNEQFF; cdr3_nt: TGCGCCAGCAGCCCCGGGACTAGCGGTAATGAGCAGTTCTTC
j_call: TRBJ2-5; clone_size: .; v_call: TRBV5-1; d_call: .; cdr3_length: 11; cdr3_aa: CASRAQETQYF; cdr3_nt: TGCGCCAGCAGAGCACAAGAGACCCAGTACTTC
j_call: TRBJ1-6; clone_size: .; v_call: TRBV4-1; d_call: .; cdr3_length: 15; cdr3_aa: CASSQGPVDNSPLHF; cdr3_nt: TGCGCCAGCAGCCAAGGCCCCGTCGATAATTCACCCCTCCACTTT
j_call: TRBJ2-1; clone_size: .; v_call: TRBV7-9; d_call: .; cdr3_length: 15; cdr3_aa: CASSLAGTAIDEQFF; cdr3_nt: TGTGCCAGCAGCTTAGCGGGTACGGCGATTGATGAGCAGTTCTTC
j_call: TRBJ1-5; clone_size: .; v_call: TRBV7-8; d_call: .; cdr3_length: 15; cdr3_aa: CASSPQGRAEVPQHF; cdr3_nt: TGTGCCAGCAGCCCACAGGGCAGGGCGGAGGTGCCCCAGCATTTT
j_call: TRBJ2-5; clone_size: .; v_call: TRBV18; d_call: .; cdr3_length: 12; cdr3_aa: CASSPRGETQYF; cdr3_nt: TGTGCCAGCTCACCACGGGGGGAGACCCAGTACTTC
j_call: TRBJ2-5; clone_size: .; v_call: TRBV2; d_call: .; cdr3_length: 12; cdr3_aa: CASRITGETQYF; cdr3_nt: TGTGCCAGCAGGATAACAGGAGAGACCCAGTACTTC
j_call: TRBJ2-3; clone_size: .; v_call: TRBV30; d_call: .; cdr3_length: 11; cdr3_aa: CAWTGADTQYF; cdr3_nt: TGTGCCTGGACAGGGGCAGATACGCAGTATTTT
j_call: TRBJ2-1; clone_size: .; v_call: TRBV4-2; d_call: TRBD2; cdr3_length: 18; cdr3_aa: CASSLGTSGGASYNEQFF; cdr3_nt: TGTGCCAGCAGCCTTGGGACTAGCGGGGGGGCTTCGTACAATGAGCAGTTCTTC
j_call: TRBJ1-2; clone_size: once; v_call: TRBV19; d_call: .; cdr3_length: 14; cdr3_aa: CASSIGGSSAWYTF; cdr3_nt: TGTGCCAGTAGTATAGGGGGGTCGTCGGCCTGGTACACCTTC
j_call: TRBJ2-7; clone_size: .; v_call: TRBV6-5; d_call: .; cdr3_length: 12; cdr3_aa: CASSPSVYEQYF; cdr3_nt: TGTGCCAGCAGTCCGTCAGTGTACGAGCAGTACTTC
j_call: TRBJ2-2; clone_size: .; v_call: TRBV19; d_call: TRBD2; cdr3_length: 15; cdr3_aa: CASSTRAGGSGELFF; cdr3_nt: TGTGCCAGTAGTACCCGAGCGGGAGGCTCGGGGGAGCTGTTTTTT
j_call: TRBJ2-2; clone_size: .; v_call: TRBV2; d_call: .; cdr3_length: 19; cdr3_aa: CASSKHHFMVAGNTGELFF; cdr3_nt: TGTGCCAGCAGTAAGCACCATTTTATGGTGGCGGGAAACACCGGGGAGCTGTTTTTT
j_call: TRBJ1-1; clone_size: .; v_call: TRBV5-4; d_call: TRBD1; cdr3_length: 14; cdr3_aa: CASSPQDRASEAFF; cdr3_nt: TGTGCCAGCAGCCCCCAGGACAGGGCGTCTGAAGCTTTCTTT
j_call: TRBJ2-7; clone_size: .; v_call: TRBV18; d_call: TRBD1; cdr3_length: 14; cdr3_aa: CASSSFRDSYEQYF; cdr3_nt: TGTGCCAGCTCGTCCTTCCGGGACAGCTACGAGCAGTACTTC
j_call: TRBJ1-1; clone_size: .; v_call: TRBV5-1; d_call: TRBD1; cdr3_length: 14; cdr3_aa: CASSSETGSTEAFF; cdr3_nt: TGCGCCAGCAGCTCCGAGACAGGGAGCACTGAAGCTTTCTTT
j_call: TRBJ1-5; clone_size: .; v_call: TRBV19; d_call: TRBD1; cdr3_length: 15; cdr3_aa: CASSRGQDSNQPQHF; cdr3_nt: TGTGCCAGTAGCCGTGGACAGGATAGCAATCAGCCCCAGCATTTT
j_call: TRBJ1-1; clone_size: .; v_call: TRBV2; d_call: TRBD1; cdr3_length: 15; cdr3_aa: CASSETGQGGAEAFF; cdr3_nt: TGTGCCAGCAGTGAAACCGGACAGGGGGGAGCTGAAGCTTTCTTT
j_call: TRBJ1-1; clone_size: .; v_call: TRBV2; d_call: .; cdr3_length: 13; cdr3_aa: CASSVGIGTEAFF; cdr3_nt: TGTGCCAGCAGTGTAGGGATAGGCACTGAAGCTTTCTTT
j_call: TRBJ2-6; clone_size: .; v_call: TRBV7-2; d_call: .; cdr3_length: 17; cdr3_aa: CASSLGVHTSGANVLTF; cdr3_nt: TGTGCCAGCAGCTTAGGGGTCCATACCTCTGGGGCCAACGTCCTGACTTTC
j_call: TRBJ2-1; clone_size: .; v_call: TRBV5-4; d_call: .; cdr3_length: 16; cdr3_aa: CASSLAGTGSYNEQFF; cdr3_nt: TGTGCCAGCAGCTTGGCCGGAACGGGGTCCTACAATGAGCAGTTCTTC
j_call: TRBJ2-7; clone_size: .; v_call: TRBV7-9; d_call: TRBD1; cdr3_length: 15; cdr3_aa: CASSLTGGPSYEQYF; cdr3_nt: TGTGCCAGCAGCTTAACAGGGGGCCCCAGCTACGAGCAGTACTTC
j_call: TRBJ1-1; clone_size: .; v_call: TRBV7-9; d_call: .; cdr3_length: 13; cdr3_aa: CASSETGNTEAFF; cdr3_nt: TGTGCCAGCAGCGAGACAGGGAACACTGAAGCTTTCTTT